This T cell receptor beta chain was observed in a study of cytomegalovirus exposure and HLA in healthy donors. On this clone itself: Antigen unknown.

PCR primers comprised 60 Vbeta and 13 Jbeta primers. The repertoire was sequenced with immunoSEQ multiplex PCR; TCRdb's copy has only in-frame clones and lacks some. The sample shows some 100,000 clones, around three quarters of them seen only once. Healthy bone marrow donors made up the donor group. Donors showed nominal health when sampled, although they likely had unrecorded immune exposures. Study-level results: Among TCR sequences, most were rare, though some public TCRs appeared in many donors. In a later analysis, donors in an Asian-associated ancestry cluster reportedly had fewer N-insertions in productive TCRs than the cohort mean.

Trimming took 5 bases from V and 3 from J, leaving 8 bases between them. This CDR3 has 13 residues. From germline, CDR1 is SNHLY and CDR2 FYNNEI. This sequence joins TRBV2 and TRBJ1-3; D remains ambiguous. The sample taken for sequencing was PBMCs. The sequence derives from a female donor in good health and CMV-seropositive. This CDR3 is CASSYTIGNTIYF. CDR3 sequence (DNA): TGTGCCAGCAGTTACACCATTGGAAACACCATATATTTT. The entire variable domain, with the rest obtained from reference TRBV2 and TRBJ1-3, is as follows: EPEVTQTPSHQVTQMGQEVILRCVPISNHLYFYWYRQILGQKVEFLVSFYNNEISEKSEIFDDQFSVERPDGSNFTLKIRSTKLEDSAMYFCASSYTIGNTIYFGEGSWLTVV.